What follows is one T cell receptor beta chain and its context. Its antigen is unknown. Nothing much larger sits one base from this clone, and base qualities are not available. This specimen comes from a study of shared clonotypes between healthy human individuals (dated by TCRdb to 2019 to 2021). Regarding the research as a whole: The cohort included a few men and a couple of women between 18 and 49 years of age. For each donor, CD4 naive and CD4 memory were each given three plates, CD8 naive was given two plates, and CD8 memory was given one plate. The study deeply sequenced blood TCR repertoires of about 5 healthy adults to estimate repertoire size and the extent of clonotype sharing between individuals. Different laboratories and diverse techniques were used to prepare libraries and sequence TCR repertoires, to increase sequencing depth and limit assay-specific biases. Per donor, leukapheresis produced somewhere between about 0.94 and 10 billion PBMCs. What the research found in general, with its limitations: Sampling was restricted to blood, and TCR repertoires in tissues likely differ from the TCR repertoires found in blood. Pairwise subsampling indicated that sequencing depth was expected to affect the degree of clonotype sharing among donors. The small number of donors limited the genetic and exposure-history diversity represented. About 4.5% of naive CD4, 3.5% of naive CD8, about 2.1% of memory CD4, and roughly 0.4% of memory CD8 clonotypes were shared across a few donors. Larger estimated clonotype richness was generally found for naive subsets than for memory subsets. Higher generation probabilities were observed for clonotypes shared by all four sorted-subset donors than for non-shared clonotypes. Incomplete sequencing was indicated by rarefaction of sorted-subset datasets, despite the large sequencing depth.

Including cysteine and phenylalanine, the CDR3 has 16 amino acids. The retained sequence is limited to the CDR3, 48 bases, with the frame set at the first base. Trimming takes 3 bases from V and 3 bases from J, and the germline ends sit 15 bases apart. In the germline V gene, CDR1 corresponds to MNHEY and CDR2 to SVGAGI. Using the deep immunoSEQ assay, multiplex PCR amplified TCR CDR3 regions from genomic DNA. Genomic DNA extracted from each cell subset was distributed evenly over all wells of several immunoSEQ 96-well plates, and each plate served as one replicate. For sorted subsets, each replicate PCR was loaded with roughly 0.2 ug genomic DNA, equivalent to about 30,000 T cell genomes. Purified libraries were quantified with a Qubit 3.0 fluorometer, sized on a Bioanalyzer 2100, and re-quantified with the KAPA Library Quantification kit. Each immunoSEQ 96-well plate was sequenced on its own single-read 150-cycle Illumina NextSeq 550 flow cell. Processing in the source paper ran as follows. Because the immunoSEQ output included only junctional sequences and no quality scores, the filtering could not be the same as the filtering used for full-length reads. To assign V/J genes and CDR3, sequences were annotated using PyIR, a Python wrapper for IgBLAST v1.9, with IMGT germline references. Reads were removed for weak V/J assignments (E-value above 1e-6), missing CDR3, stop codons, out-of-frame junctions, or ambiguous translated residues. A V3J clonotype was defined by an identical inferred V gene, J gene, and CDR3 amino acid sequence. Percentage overlap between repertoires was calculated by dividing the number of shared unique clonotypes by the size of the smaller repertoire. Richness of each repertoire was evaluated using RTK rarefaction, the Chao1 estimator, and Recon v2.1 estimates of unobserved clonotypes. For all TCRbeta clonotypes obtained by the gDNA method from a few donors, generation probabilities were computed with OLGA. The table comes from immuneACCESS by way of TCRdb, which keeps in-frame sequences with V and J called. Part of the clones is missing from these tables; in studies checked, under half for an unresolved V gene and the rest for unknown reasons. V, J and clone size reflect that table, while D and trimming were determined from the DNA. Here the sample has about 2,500,000 clones; around 90% occur a single time. The ten largest clones represent about 0.13% of the sample.

Donors were healthy HIV-negative adults with no recently reported acute infections or vaccinations. All donors were Caucasian adults living in Nashville, Tennessee, USA. CD4+ T cells were enriched by magnetic negative selection; naive cells were then positively selected on CD45RA, and the negative fraction formed the memory subset. After blood collection by leukapheresis, PBMCs were isolated using Ficoll-Histopaque density gradient centrifugation and then cryopreserved in the vapor phase of liquid nitrogen. Purity and quantity of every magnetically sorted T cell population were checked by analytical flow cytometry. Genomic DNA was isolated from every sorted fraction and measured by UV absorbance on a Nanodrop 2000c.

The chain couples TRBV6-5 to TRBJ1-5; the D gene cannot be named for sure. The source material was naive CD4+ T cells sorted from blood. The sample's cell subset or site label, in plain terms: CD45RA+ positively selected. This receptor was taken from a man younger than 30 in good health. The CDR3 protein is CASSYPKRADNQPQHF. The DNA sequence follows: TGTGCCAGCAGTTATCCGAAGAGGGCAGACAATCAGCCCCAGCATTTT.